The next 23 T cell receptor beta chains were all read from a single sample in a study of blood T cell repertoires in COVID-19. The repertoire was sequenced with immunoSEQ multiplex PCR; TCRdb's copy has only in-frame clones and lacks some. The table lists 200,000 to 250,000 clones, nearly 85% of them singletons. Specimen: peripheral blood. The receptors derive from a woman in her twenties or thirties with COVID-19, enrolled during active disease.

The rearrangement joins TRBV18 to TRBJ1-6, with 8 positions matching TRBD1. From germline, CDR1 is KGHSH and CDR2 LQKENI. The CDR3 runs to 13 residues. The junction had 2 bases not matched to a gene; V was cut back by 5 bases and J by 8 bases. The CDR3 nucleotides are TGTGCCAGCTCAGGGACAGGTGATTCACCCCTCCACTTT. Its translation: CASSGTGDSPLHF. Using reference TRBV18 and TRBJ1-6 for the parts outside the CDR3, the full variable domain is NAGVMQNPRHLVRRRGQEARLRCSPMKGHSHVYWYRQLPEEGLKFMVYLQKENIIDESGMPKERFSAEFPKEGPSILRIQQVVRGDSAAYFCASSGTGDSPLHFGNGTRLTVT.

This chain uses TRBV11-2 with TRBJ2-7; 8 bases line up with TRBD1. V lost 5 bases and J lost 1; bases outside the gene matches: 4. The CDR3 extends over 14 amino acids. Per the germline V gene, CDR1 is SGHAT and CDR2 is FQNNGV. CDR3 coding DNA: TGTGCCAGCAGCCACGGGACAGGATCCTACGAGCAGTACTTC. Amino acid sequence: CASSHGTGSYEQYF.

This sequence joins TRBV15 and TRBJ1-2; a weak D match, TRBD1 (5 bases). V lost 6 bases and J 2 bases, leaving 7 bases between the germline ends. The V gene's germline CDR1 is LNHNV and CDR2 YYDKDF (reference sequence). The CDR3 length is 12 residues. CDR3 sequence reads: CATRDKNYGYTF. CDR3 DNA sequence: TGTGCCACCAGGGACAAAAACTATGGCTACACCTTC.

This clone was recorded only once. This chain links TRBV9 with TRBJ2-3; a weak D match, TRBD1 (6 bases). V dropped 0 bases and J dropped 6 bases, with 20 bases sitting between them. Germline assignment: CDR1 SGDLS and CDR2 YYNGEE. This CDR3 is built from 17 residues. In DNA, the CDR3 is TGTGCCAGCAGCGTAGTAGGACTTCCGGGGCAGGGGGATACGCAGTATTTT. It is translated as CASSVVGLPGQGDTQYF.

This chain joins TRBV7-2 and TRBJ2-7; 12 nucleotides agree with TRBD2. The CDR3 consists of 17 residues. Germline trimming cut 0 bases from V and 2 bases from J; bases unmatched to any gene: 5. The germline gives CDR1 SGHTA, CDR2 FQGNSA. Here the CDR3 reads CASSLALAGGSTYEQYF. The CDR3 coding sequence is TGTGCCAGCAGCTTAGCCCTAGCGGGAGGGAGCACCTACGAGCAGTACTTC.

V gene TRBV5-1 combines with J gene TRBJ2-1, with TRBD2 matching 11 bases. CDR3 length: 14 residues. V lost 5 bases to trimming and J lost 4 bases; unmatched junction nucleotides: 2. Germline assignment: CDR1 SGHRS and CDR2 YFSETQ. The CDR3 loop reads CASRGTSGYNEQFF. The CDR3 nucleotides read TGCGCCAGCAGGGGGACTAGCGGATACAATGAGCAGTTCTTC.

V and J are TRBV30 and TRBJ1-5; D is possibly TRBD1 (6 bases). Trimming cost V 1 base and J 15 bases, with 19 bases left between them. Germline V CDR1 and CDR2: GTSNPN, SVGIG (reference sequence). The CDR3 extends over 13 amino acids. The DNA for the CDR3 is TGTGCCTGGAGTGCTATATTACAGGGAGGGGTGCATTTT. Amino acid sequence: CAWSAILQGGVHF.

The rearrangement joins TRBV13 to TRBJ2-1; 8 bases match TRBD2. The CDR3 is made up of 15 amino acids. With V trimmed by 2 bases and J by 13 bases, 13 bases remained unmatched. Germline CDR1 PRHDT, CDR2 FYEKMQ (reference sequence). The CDR3 coding sequence is TGTGCCAGCAGCTTAACGGGGGGCGGGAGGCCTCACCAGTTCTTC. Amino acids: CASSLTGGGRPHQFF.

The rearrangement links TRBV19 to TRBJ1-2, with 8 nucleotides matching TRBD1. The CDR3 loop spans 13 amino acids. Germline V lookup: CDR1 LNHDA, CDR2 SQIVND (reference sequence). J was trimmed by 8 bases and V by 5 bases; bases with no gene match: 7. Here the CDR3 reads CASSVRRGQGYTF. CDR3 DNA: TGTGCCAGTAGTGTCCGCAGGGGGCAAGGCTACACCTTC.

The chain employs TRBV19 and TRBJ1-2, with TRBD1 identical over 7 bases. The ends lost 4 bases at V and 8 bases at J; junction bases unmatched: 16. This CDR3 has 16 residues. The germline CDR1 and CDR2 sequences are LNHDA and SQIVND (reference sequence). CDR3 loop: CASSTQGDRGVGGYTF. In DNA form, the CDR3 reads TGTGCCAGTAGTACGCAGGGGGATCGCGGTGTCGGGGGCTACACCTTC.

The chain carries TRBV28 and TRBJ1-5; possibly TRBD1 for D (6 bases). Deletions cut 6 bases from V and 0 bases from J, with 18 bases between. The CDR3 is made up of 17 amino acids. Germline assignment: CDR1 MDHEN and CDR2 SYDVKM. CDR3 sequence reads: CASSPRGGSFSNQPQHF. The CDR3 region has the DNA TGTGCCAGCAGCCCCCGAGGGGGTTCCTTTAGCAATCAGCCCCAGCATTTT.

CDR3 DNA sequence: TGTGCCAGTAGTCCGGGACTGGGAGGGACCCAGTACTTC. This translates into CASSPGLGGTQYF. The chain employs TRBV19 and TRBJ2-5; D possibly corresponds to TRBD2 (6 bases). Trimming took 5 bases from V and 7 from J, leaving 14 bases between them. The germline gives CDR1 LNHDA, CDR2 SQIVND (reference sequence). The CDR3 loop spans 13 amino acids. The variable domain in full, completed from reference TRBV19 and TRBJ2-5, reads DGGITQSPKYLFRKEGQNVTLSCEQNLNHDAMYWYRQDPGQGLRLIYYSQIVNDFQKGDIAEGYSVSREKKESFPLTVTSAQKNPTAFYLCASSPGLGGTQYFGPGTRLLVL.

The chain links TRBV6-2 or TRBV6-3 to TRBJ2-7; D gene unclear. The ends were cut back, 5 bases at V and 0 bases at J, with 14 bases in the middle. The CDR3 contains 15 residues. From germline, CDR1 is MNHEY and CDR2 SVGEGT. The CDR3 is CASSPRVPGSYEQYF. For the CDR3, the DNA is TGTGCCAGCAGTCCCCGGGTCCCGGGCTCCTACGAGCAGTACTTC.

The chain recombines TRBV6-6 with TRBJ1-2; 7 nucleotides align to TRBD1. There are 14 residues in the CDR3. Looked up from germline, CDR1 is MNHNY and CDR2 is SVGAGI (reference sequence). With 5 bases clipped from V and 8 bases from J, the junction kept 11 bases outside the gene matches. CDR3 sequence (DNA): TGTGCCAGCAGTGGCTGGGACAGACAAGCCGGCTACACCTTC. This sequence encodes CASSGWDRQAGYTF.

The V gene is TRBV3-1 (or the pseudogene TRBV3-2), the J gene TRBJ1-3; the D is unclear. V was cut by 4 bases and J by 4 bases, with 5 bases left in between. The CDR3 is made up of 12 amino acids. The germline V gene has CDR1 LGHDT and CDR2 YNNKEL (reference sequence). In DNA, the CDR3 is TGTGCCAGCAGCCCCGGGGGAAACACCATATATTTT. Translation: CASSPGGNTIYF.

J is TRBJ2-3 and V is TRBV14, with 14 bases identical to TRBD2. Germline V gives CDR1 SGHDN, CDR2 FVKESK. This CDR3 is 18 amino acids long. The V and J ends lost 2 bases and 0 bases, in that order; junction bases with no gene match: 4. The CDR3 protein is CASSQRTSGRTSTDTQYF. CDR3 DNA sequence: TGTGCCAGCAGCCAAAGGACTAGCGGGAGGACTAGCACAGATACGCAGTATTTT. Full variable domain (missing parts from reference TRBV14 and TRBJ2-3): EAGVTQFPSHSVIEKGQTVTLRCDPISGHDNLYWYRRVMGKEIKFLLHFVKESKQDESGMPNNRFLAERTGGTYSTLKVQPAELEDSGVYFCASSQRTSGRTSTDTQYFGPGTRLTVL.

CDR3 DNA sequence: TGTGCCAGCAGCCTCCGACAGGGGCAGAGGACTGAAGCTTTCTTT. Protein product: CASSLRQGQRTEAFF. The rearrangement links TRBV7-2 to TRBJ1-1; 8 positions agree with TRBD1. The V segment lost 5 bases and the J segment 5 bases; nucleotides outside the gene matches: 10. The CDR3 loop spans 15 amino acids. The germline V gene encodes CDR1 SGHTA and CDR2 FQGNSA.

This clone was seen once. V gene TRBV2 combines with J gene TRBJ2-3; 7 bases are a match to TRBD2. V trimming: 6 bases; J trimming: 5 bases; junction bases outside the gene matches: 14. CDR1 and CDR2 from the germline V gene are SNHLY and FYNNEI. The CDR3 contains 16 residues. The CDR3 nucleotides are TGTGCCAGCAGCCCTCCGGGACTACGACTCTTAGATACGCAGTATTTT. Translated: CASSPPGLRLLDTQYF.

J is TRBJ1-3 and V is TRBV9; D is possibly TRBD1 (5 bases). This CDR3 is 15 amino acids long. The germline gives CDR1 SGDLS, CDR2 YYNGEE. Trimming cost V 0 bases and J 1 base, with 8 bases left between them. CDR3 residues: CASSVASGSGNTIYF. The CDR3 DNA follows: TGTGCCAGCAGCGTAGCTTCAGGGTCTGGAAACACCATATATTTT.

This clone has only one observation. J is TRBJ1-1 and V is TRBV7-2, with D hard to call. The V and J ends lost 5 bases and 3 bases respectively, with 13 bases between them. The CDR3 is 14 residues long. CDR1 is SGHTA and CDR2 is FQGNSA in the germline V gene. The CDR3 is CASSLPGLDTEAFF. The CDR3 DNA reads as TGTGCCAGCAGCCTCCCAGGTCTCGACACTGAAGCTTTCTTT.

This chain uses TRBV28 with TRBJ1-1; D is ambiguous. Germline CDR1 and CDR2: MDHEN and SYDVKM. Trimming left V 6 bases short and J 1 base short, with 15 bases between. CDR3 length: 15 residues. Written as DNA, the CDR3 is TGTGCCAGCAGGACGGGCGGGCTCTCGAACACTGAAGCTTTCTTT. As protein: CASRTGGLSNTEAFF.

The rearrangement joins TRBV27 to TRBJ2-1, with a possible D match to TRBD2 (5 bases). The V and J ends lost 8 bases and 4 bases respectively, with 6 bases between them. The CDR3 extends over 11 amino acids. The V gene's germline CDR1 is MNHEY and CDR2 SMNVEV (reference sequence). Here the CDR3 DNA reads TGTGCCAGCGAGGGTTACAATGAGCAGTTCTTC. It codes for CASEGYNEQFF.

The chain joins TRBV10-3 to TRBJ1-1; 7 bases are a match to TRBD1. The CDR3 runs 13 residues. With V trimmed by 9 bases and J by 0 bases, 4 bases remained unmatched. Germline CDR1 reads ENHRY; CDR2 reads SYGVKD. The CDR3 coding sequence is TGTGCCATGACCAGGGGGTTGAACACTGAAGCTTTCTTT. Amino acid sequence: CAMTRGLNTEAFF.